The 28 T cell receptor beta chains in this list originate from one sample, sequenced in a study of neurological immune-mediated disorders. TCRdb reprocessed the 5' RACE reads via MiXCR and lists one record per CDR3 protein. Here the sample spans 50,000 or so distinct CDR3 sequences, more than 20% being singletons. The specimen sequenced was PBMCs. The receptor source for this set is a woman in her sixties or seventies in good health.

This clonotype appeared many times. The chain uses TRBV20-1 and TRBJ2-5; TRBD2 matches at 8 bases. The J segment lost 2 bases and the V segment lost 3 bases, leaving 5 bases of the junction unmatched. This CDR3 has 14 residues. Germline V gives CDR1 DFQATT, CDR2 SNEGSKA (reference sequence). CDR3 in DNA: TGCAGTGCTAGTGTCGGGGGGGTACAAGAGACCCAGTACTTC. This sequence encodes CSASVGGVQETQYF.

At least ten counts were recorded for this clonotype. Written as DNA, the CDR3 is TGTGCCACCCTGGACAGGGGCAACTATGGCTACACCTTC. Translation gives CATLDRGNYGYTF. This chain links TRBV28 with TRBJ1-2; TRBD1 agrees at 9 bases. The length of the CDR3 is 13 residues. Per the germline V gene, CDR1 is MDHEN and CDR2 is SYDVKM. V lost 10 bases, J lost 2 bases, and 5 bases stayed unmatched.

The chain recombines TRBV11-3 with TRBJ2-7; D is perhaps TRBD1 (6 bases). The CDR3 totals 16 residues. With 4 bases removed from V and 2 bases from J, the gap between germline ends came to 18 bases. Germline V gives CDR1 SGHNT, CDR2 YENEEA. CDR3 sequence: CASSSTGTPFPYEQYF. Here the CDR3 DNA reads TGTGCCAGCAGCTCTACCGGGACACCCTTTCCCTACGAGCAGTACTTC.

This clonotype came up many times. The chain links TRBV19 to TRBJ1-6, with 7 bases that match TRBD1. Per the germline V gene, CDR1 is LNHDA and CDR2 is SQIVND (reference sequence). The length of the CDR3 is 14 residues. The V gene end was trimmed by 7 bases and the J gene end by 8 bases; junction bases not matched to a gene: 8. CDR3 nucleotide sequence: TGTGCCAGTAATCCTGCTACAGGGGATTCACCCCTCCACTTT. Translated: CASNPATGDSPLHF. The whole variable domain, remainder taken from reference TRBV19 and TRBJ1-6, is DGGITQSPKYLFRKEGQNVTLSCEQNLNHDAMYWYRQDPGQGLRLIYYSQIVNDFQKGDIAEGYSVSREKKESFPLTVTSAQKNPTAFYLCASNPATGDSPLHFGNGTRLTVT.

Ten or more counts support this clonotype. The chain couples TRBV7-2 to TRBJ1-4; TRBD1 is a possible D gene (5 bases). Germline V lookup: CDR1 SGHTA, CDR2 FQGNSA. Trimming removed 5 bases at V and 5 bases at J, with 15 bases between. The CDR3 sequence is 15 residues long. As DNA, the CDR3 is TGTGCCAGCAGCGGCCGAAGGGGTGTGAATGAAAAACTGTTTTTT. Translation: CASSGRRGVNEKLFF.

The sample holds a few counts of this clonotype. The gene calls are TRBV27 and TRBJ2-5; D gene unclear. Germline CDR1 MNHEY, CDR2 SMNVEV (reference sequence). The CDR3 consists of 14 residues. Trimming took off 2 bases at V and 2 bases at J, with 9 bases between the two ends. The CDR3 reads CASSLTLPQETQYF. The DNA of the CDR3 is TGTGCCAGCAGTTTAACCCTCCCTCAAGAGACCCAGTACTTC.

Only one count was recorded for this clonotype. The CDR3 does not end in the conserved phenylalanine or tryptophan, so this is likely a read error. It is unclear where the CDR3 begins or ends on the DNA, so no DNA is shown, and the CDR3 is as TCRdb lists it. The chain couples TRBV6-5 to TRBJ2-1; the table's D call, TRBD2, has no DNA check behind it. The CDR3 is 13 residues long, ends included. Looked up from germline, CDR1 is MNHEY and CDR2 is SVGAGI. The CDR3 loop is CASSYSIVGTPFV.

Ten or more counts support this clonotype. J is TRBJ2-3 and V is TRBV27, with 7 positions matching TRBD2. The ends lost 1 base at V and 4 bases at J; junction bases unmatched: 5. The CDR3 loop spans 15 amino acids. CDR1 is MNHEY, CDR2 SMNVEV, per germline (reference sequence). Here the CDR3 DNA reads TGTGCCAGCAGTTTATATAGCCGGGGGGCAGATACGCAGTATTTT. This translates into CASSLYSRGADTQYF.

On this clonotype: This may arise from a read error, as a much more abundant clone is one base away. The CDR3 DNA is TGTGCCAGCATCGATCCAGGGGGCCAAGAGACCCAGTACTTC. This encodes CASIDPGGQETQYF. The rearrangement joins TRBV2 to TRBJ2-5; 7 nucleotides match TRBD1. Germline values: CDR1 SNHLY, CDR2 FYNNEI. The CDR3 loop spans 14 amino acids. J lost 1 base, V lost 7 bases, and 6 bases had no gene match.

This clonotype was seen repeatedly, ten times or more. This CDR3 is CASSLQGPNTGELFF. CDR3 in DNA: TGCGCCAGCAGCTTACAGGGGCCGAACACCGGGGAGCTGTTTTTT. This rearrangement joins TRBV5-1 to TRBJ2-2; 7 positions match TRBD1. CDR1 is SGHRS and CDR2 is YFSETQ in the germline V gene. The CDR3 spans 15 residues. Trimming took 2 bases from V and 0 from J; bases not matched to a gene: 1. The full variable domain, completed using reference TRBV5-1 and TRBJ2-2, is KAGVTQTPRYLIKTRGQQVTLSCSPISGHRSVSWYQQTPGQGLQFLFEYFSETQRNKGNFPGRFSGRQFSNSRSEMNVSTLELGDSALYLCASSLQGPNTGELFFGEGSRLTVL.

Ten or more counts support this clonotype. CDR3 in DNA: TGTGCCAGCAGCTTTCGGCCTCCCTACGAGCAGTACTTC. Translation: CASSFRPPYEQYF. The chain links TRBV5-5 to TRBJ2-7, with D unresolved. Germline V gene data show CDR1 as SGHKS and CDR2 as YYEKEE (reference sequence). This CDR3 has 13 residues. V gave up 2 bases and J gave up 2 bases, with 8 bases separating them.

This clonotype was seen only a few times. The V gene is TRBV3-1, the J gene TRBJ2-7; 11 nucleotides line up with TRBD2. With V trimmed by 6 bases and J by 3 bases, 7 bases remained unmatched. This CDR3 contains 15 residues. CDR1 is LGHDT, CDR2 YNNKEL, per germline (reference sequence). The CDR3 DNA follows: TGTGCCAGCAGACAACTAGCGGGAGCCCTCTACGAGCAGTACTTC. Translated: CASRQLAGALYEQYF.

This clonotype was counted at least ten times. The rearrangement joins TRBV6-1 to TRBJ2-7; 7 bases fit TRBD2. CDR1 is MNHNS, CDR2 SASEGT, per germline. The CDR3 has 13 residues. V lost 6 bases to trimming and J lost 2 bases; unmatched junction nucleotides: 4. The CDR3 loop reads CASRGGTTYEQYF. The CDR3 DNA reads TGTGCCAGCAGGGGGGGGACTACCTACGAGCAGTACTTC.

This clonotype was detected many times. A read error may account for a junction end that differs from germline. The chain uses TRBV14 and TRBJ1-3, with TRBD1 as a possible D gene (5 bases). The CDR3 runs 12 residues. Germline assignment: CDR1 SGHDN and CDR2 FVKESK. The CDR3, as DNA: TGTGCCAGCAGCCAATCAAGAGCAGGGACCTTTTTT. It is translated as CASSQSRAGTFF. The full variable domain, its missing parts supplied by reference TRBV14 and TRBJ1-3, is EAGVTQFPSHSVIEKGQTVTLRCDPISGHDNLYWYRRVMGKEIKFLLHFVKESKQDESGMPNNRFLAERTGGTYSTLKVQPAELEDSGVYFCASSQSRAGTFFGEGSWLTVV.

This clonotype was seen a handful of times. In DNA, the CDR3 is TGTGCCAGTGCTTCCTGGGGCGGGAGCTCCTACAATGAGCAGTTCTTC. Protein: CASASWGGSSYNEQFF. The V and J genes are TRBV28 and TRBJ2-1; 7 bases are a match to TRBD2. Per the germline V gene, CDR1 is MDHEN and CDR2 is SYDVKM. The CDR3 is 16 amino acids. Trimming at V came to 9 bases and at J to 0 bases, leaving 11 bases not matched to a gene.

The chain links TRBV6-2 or TRBV6-3 to TRBJ2-1; tentatively, D is TRBD1 (6 bases). The CDR3 contains 13 residues. Germline V gene sequence: CDR1 MNHEY, CDR2 SVGEGT. V lost 2 bases and J lost 10, with 12 bases in between. The CDR3 bases are TGTGCCAGCAGTTACCCAAACAGGGAGGAGCAGTTCTTC. Amino acid sequence: CASSYPNREEQFF.

V usage is TRBV6-6 and J usage is TRBJ2-7; TRBD1 agrees at 7 bases. The CDR3 is 14 residues long. The junction had 8 bases not matched to a gene; V was cut back by 5 bases and J by 4 bases. CDR1 is MNHNY, CDR2 SVGAGI, per germline (reference sequence). CDR3 nucleotide sequence: TGTGCCAGCAGTCCCCGGGACAGACGATACGAGCAGTACTTC. Encoded protein: CASSPRDRRYEQYF.

The rearrangement uses TRBV14 and TRBJ1-3, with 9 bases identical to TRBD1. The CDR3 is 16 residues long. V was pared by 4 bases and J by 0 bases, with 4 bases of the junction left unmatched. Germline V lookup: CDR1 SGHDN, CDR2 FVKESK. The chain's CDR3 is CASSREQGASGNTIYF. The CDR3 bases are TGTGCCAGCAGCCGAGAACAGGGGGCCTCTGGAAACACCATATATTTT.

This clonotype was recorded many times. V usage is TRBV5-1 and J usage is TRBJ1-1; no clear D gene. The CDR3 length is 14 residues. V lost 3 bases, J lost 0 bases, and 9 bases lay in between. Germline CDR1 SGHRS, CDR2 YFSETQ. In DNA form, the CDR3 reads TGCGCCAGCAGCTCGGTAGGGATGAACACTGAAGCTTTCTTT. As protein: CASSSVGMNTEAFF.

In this sample, this clonotype turned up many times. The V gene is TRBV28, the J gene TRBJ2-7; D perhaps matches TRBD1 (6 bases). Trimming removed 6 bases from V and 7 bases from J, with 25 bases in between. Germline CDR1 reads MDHEN; CDR2 reads SYDVKM. The CDR3 runs 16 residues. The CDR3 sequence: CASRSDVAGEEGEQYF. In nucleotides, the CDR3 is TGTGCCAGCAGGAGCGATGTGGCAGGGGAAGAGGGGGAGCAGTACTTC.

This clonotype was detected ten times or more. J is TRBJ2-1 and V is TRBV27; the D gene is possibly TRBD2 (5 bases). Germline V gene data show CDR1 as MNHEY and CDR2 as SMNVEV (reference sequence). The V end was cut by 0 bases, the J end by 9 bases, with 6 bases between. The CDR3 extends over 12 amino acids. CDR3 loop: CASSLSTSEQFF. The CDR3 DNA is TGTGCCAGCAGTTTATCAACTAGTGAGCAGTTCTTC.

J is TRBJ2-2 and V is TRBV18, with 12 bases matching TRBD1. Trimming at V came to 3 bases and at J to 2 bases, leaving 1 base not matched to a gene. The CDR3 is made up of 16 amino acids. Germline CDR1 KGHSH, CDR2 LQKENI. CDR3 in amino acids: CASSPGQGANTGELFF. The CDR3 nucleotides read TGTGCCAGCTCACCGGGACAGGGGGCAAACACCGGGGAGCTGTTTTTT.

This clonotype was counted many times. The V and J genes are TRBV7-2 and TRBJ1-2; D is unclear. Between the trimmed V and J ends, which lost 3 bases and 7 bases, there was a span of 15 bases. CDR3 length: 14 residues. Per the germline V gene, CDR1 is SGHTA and CDR2 is FQGNSA. For the CDR3, the DNA is TGTGCCAGCAGCTTGGGAAATCTCCCTTCTGGCTACACCTTC. Translation: CASSLGNLPSGYTF.

This clonotype showed up many times. V is TRBV5-5 and J is TRBJ2-5; 7 positions match TRBD2. V gave up 4 bases and J gave up 1 base; unmatched junction bases: 10. The V gene's germline CDR1 is SGHKS and CDR2 YYEKEE (reference sequence). This CDR3 spans 16 amino acids. The CDR3 sequence: CASSRGGASGQETQYF. The CDR3 nucleotides read TGTGCCAGCAGCCGCGGAGGGGCTAGCGGCCAAGAGACCCAGTACTTC.

This clonotype came up many times. This chain connects TRBV4-2 to TRBJ1-6, with no clear D. Germline-derived CDR1 and CDR2 are LGHNA and YNFKEQ. V dropped 1 base and J dropped 9 bases, with 13 bases sitting between them. The CDR3 extends over 15 amino acids. The CDR3 region is CASSQASSRGSPLHF. As DNA, the CDR3 is TGTGCCAGCAGCCAAGCTTCCTCCCGGGGTTCACCCCTCCACTTT.

This clonotype was observed at least ten times. This sequence joins TRBV19 and TRBJ2-1, with TRBD2 identical over 9 bases. The V gene's germline CDR1 is LNHDA and CDR2 SQIVND (reference sequence). Losses at the gene ends were 0 bases for V and 6 bases for J; bases not matched to a gene: 6. This CDR3 is 16 amino acids long. The CDR3 loop reads CASSIDRSGSLNEQFF. The CDR3 region has the DNA TGTGCCAGTAGTATAGATCGTAGCGGGAGTCTCAATGAGCAGTTCTTC. Complete variable domain (other parts from reference TRBV19 and TRBJ2-1): DGGITQSPKYLFRKEGQNVTLSCEQNLNHDAMYWYRQDPGQGLRLIYYSQIVNDFQKGDIAEGYSVSREKKESFPLTVTSAQKNPTAFYLCASSIDRSGSLNEQFFGPGTRLTVL.

This clonotype was picked up a small number of times. The J gene is TRBJ2-7, the V gene TRBV19; TRBD2 matches at 11 bases. Germline V gives CDR1 LNHDA, CDR2 SQIVND (reference sequence). J gave up 6 bases and V 3 bases, and 1 base lay outside the gene matches. The CDR3 runs 13 residues. This CDR3 is CASSIGTSGEQYF. The CDR3 nucleotides are TGTGCCAGTAGTATTGGGACTAGCGGCGAGCAGTACTTC.

At least ten counts were recorded for this clonotype. The chain employs TRBV5-1 and TRBJ2-3; D gene ambiguous. CDR1 is SGHRS and CDR2 is YFSETQ in the germline V gene. V was clipped by 2 bases and J by 8 bases, with 15 bases between them. The CDR3 spans 14 residues. The CDR3 region is CASSFGEGPSTQYF. CDR3 DNA sequence: TGCGCCAGCAGCTTTGGGGAAGGCCCGAGTACGCAGTATTTT.